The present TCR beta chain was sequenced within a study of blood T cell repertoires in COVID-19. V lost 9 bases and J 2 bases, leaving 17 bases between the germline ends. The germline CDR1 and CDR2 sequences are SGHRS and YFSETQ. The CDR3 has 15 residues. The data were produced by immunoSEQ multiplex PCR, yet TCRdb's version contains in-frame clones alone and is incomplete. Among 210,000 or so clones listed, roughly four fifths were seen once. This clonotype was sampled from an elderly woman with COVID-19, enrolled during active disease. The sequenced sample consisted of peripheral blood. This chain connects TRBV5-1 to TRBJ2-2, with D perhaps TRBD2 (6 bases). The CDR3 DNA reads TGCGCCACCTCTAGCGCCTCCCTCAACACCGGGGAGCTGTTTTTT. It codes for CATSSASLNTGELFF.